Presented here are 20 T cell receptor beta chains from one specimen sequenced in a study of vaccination effects on CD4 cells after COVID-19. Following an approximately 9-day culture, CD4+ T cells were purified. Either the mRNA-1273 or the BNT162b2 vaccine was given to participants as two doses. These receptors' targets are unknown. Sequenced by immunoSEQ multiplex PCR; TCRdb stores in-frame clones only, minus some. The table includes approximately 61,000 clones, nearly 80% detected once. The material was CD4+ T cells from PBMCs cultured without peptide, obtained after COVID-19 vaccination. These receptors all stem from a human donor who received a COVID-19 vaccine.

The chain recombines TRBV5-1 with TRBJ2-7; D is possibly TRBD1 or TRBD2 (5 bases each). Germline V gene data show CDR1 as SGHRS and CDR2 as YFSETQ. Deletions cut 9 bases from V and 0 bases from J, with 13 bases between. The CDR3 is made up of 13 amino acids. In DNA, the CDR3 is TGCGCCACCAGGGACCCGAGCTCCTACGAGCAGTACTTC. Translation: CATRDPSSYEQYF.

The rearrangement uses TRBV3-1 (or the pseudogene TRBV3-2) and TRBJ2-7; 8 bases fit TRBD2. V lost 4 bases, J lost 1 base, and 12 bases stayed unmatched. This CDR3 spans 17 amino acids. Germline loops: CDR1 LGHDT, CDR2 YNNKEL (reference sequence). CDR3: CASSPSQGAGDSYEQYF. CDR3 nucleotides: TGTGCCAGCAGCCCCTCTCAAGGAGCGGGGGATTCCTACGAGCAGTACTTC.

This sequence joins TRBV19 and TRBJ2-1; no definite D call. This CDR3 has 15 amino acids. CDR1 LNHDA and CDR2 SQIVND come from the germline V gene (reference sequence). V lost 0 bases and J 1 base, leaving 7 bases between the germline ends. The CDR3 DNA reads as TGTGCCAGTAGTATAGAGGGATTATCCTACAATGAGCAGTTCTTC. Translation: CASSIEGLSYNEQFF.

This chain uses TRBV3-1 (or the pseudogene TRBV3-2) with TRBJ1-6; no clear D gene. Germline V gives CDR1 LGHDT, CDR2 YNNKEL (reference sequence). Trimming shortened V by 1 base and J by 13 bases, and 14 bases separated the two germline ends. The CDR3 contains 14 residues. The CDR3: CASSQAGEGQPLHF. CDR3 bases: TGTGCCAGCAGCCAAGCCGGGGAGGGTCAGCCCCTCCACTTT.

V is TRBV2 and J is TRBJ1-6; D is possibly TRBD1 (5 bases). CDR3 size: 14 residues. V was trimmed by 3 bases and J by 8 bases, leaving 11 bases between them. From germline, CDR1 is SNHLY and CDR2 FYNNEI. The CDR3 region has the DNA TGTGCCAGCAGTGAGGACAAGACACATTCACCCCTCCACTTT. This gives the protein CASSEDKTHSPLHF.

The genes are TRBV6-5 and TRBJ2-7; no clear D. Looked up from germline, CDR1 is MNHEY and CDR2 is SVGAGI. This CDR3 contains 15 residues. Trimming took 2 bases from V and 5 from J, leaving 16 bases between them. CDR3 sequence reads: CASSYGGRAWDEQYF. CDR3 nucleotides: TGTGCCAGCAGTTACGGCGGAAGGGCTTGGGACGAGCAGTACTTC.

This clone was seen more than once but under ten times. The chain joins TRBV5-6 to TRBJ1-2, with TRBD1 matching over 7 bases. The germline V gene has CDR1 SGHDT and CDR2 YYEEEE. Trimming at V came to 0 bases and at J to 5 bases, leaving 7 bases not matched to a gene. The length of the CDR3 is 15 residues. CDR3 sequence (DNA): TGTGCCAGCAGCTTGGTAGAGGGGGCTGCTTATGGCTACACCTTC. Translating gives CASSLVEGAAYGYTF. The entire variable domain, with the rest obtained from reference TRBV5-6 and TRBJ1-2, is as follows: DAGVTQSPTHLIKTRGQQVTLRCSPKSGHDTVSWYQQALGQGPQFIFQYYEEEERQRGNFPDRFSGHQFPNYSSELNVNALLLGDSALYLCASSLVEGAAYGYTFGSGTRLTVV.

The chain has TRBV6-2 or TRBV6-3 and TRBJ1-4; D is unclear. CDR3 length equals 13 residues. Germline V CDR1 and CDR2: MNHEY, SVGEGT. The V end was cut by 2 bases, the J end by 6 bases, with 7 bases between. The CDR3 protein is CASSYGRDEKLFF. In nucleotides, the CDR3 is TGTGCCAGCAGTTACGGACGGGATGAAAAACTGTTTTTT.

V usage is TRBV7-6 and J usage is TRBJ2-7, with D possibly TRBD1 on 6 matching bases. Trimming pared 5 bases from V and 8 bases from J, leaving 22 bases between. CDR1 and CDR2 from the germline V gene are SGHVS and FNYEAQ. This CDR3 has 15 residues. This CDR3 reads CASSAAYTERGKQYF. In nucleotides, the CDR3 is TGTGCCAGCAGCGCAGCTTACACGGAGAGGGGGAAGCAGTACTTC.

The V call is TRBV11-2, the J call TRBJ2-7; the match to TRBD2 covers 7 bases. CDR3 size: 15 residues. After removal of 3 bases from V and 0 bases from J, the junction contained 5 bases not matched to a gene. Germline-derived CDR1 and CDR2 are SGHAT and FQNNGV. DNA of the CDR3: TGTGCCAGCAGCTTGGGGGGGGATCCCTCCTACGAGCAGTACTTC. Its protein is CASSLGGDPSYEQYF.

The CDR3 region has the DNA TGTGCCAGCAGCCAAGGCGGGGGGGGAGATACGCAGTATTTT. It encodes CASSQGGGGDTQYF. V is TRBV4-2 and J is TRBJ2-3; 9 nucleotides agree with TRBD2. The CDR3 sequence is 14 residues long. The trim removed 1 base at V and 5 bases at J, leaving 1 base unmatched. Per germline, CDR1 LGHNA and CDR2 YNFKEQ.

The rearrangement uses TRBV25-1 and TRBJ2-6; tentatively, D is TRBD1 (6 bases). V lost 4 bases to trimming and J lost 0 bases, with 13 bases between them. The CDR3 has 17 amino acids. Germline lookup yields CDR1 MGHDK and CDR2 SYGVNS. This chain's CDR3 is CASSGSWTVSGANVLTF. DNA for the CDR3: TGTGCCAGCAGTGGGTCCTGGACAGTCTCTGGGGCCAACGTCCTGACTTTC.

As DNA, the CDR3 is TGTGCCAGCAGCTTAGCGGGACTAGCGGGGGGGACTAGCACAGATACGCAGTATTTT. Translation gives CASSLAGLAGGTSTDTQYF. The V gene is TRBV7-2, the J gene TRBJ2-3; 16 bases map to TRBD2. Per germline, CDR1 SGHTA and CDR2 FQGNSA. This CDR3 contains 19 residues. The J segment lost 0 bases and the V segment lost 0 bases, leaving 3 bases of the junction unmatched. Full variable domain (missing parts from reference TRBV7-2 and TRBJ2-3): GAGVSQSPSNKVTEKGKDVELRCDPISGHTALYWYRQSLGQGLEFLIYFQGNSAPDKSGLPSDRFSAERTGGSVSTLTIQRTQQEDSAVYLCASSLAGLAGGTSTDTQYFGPGTRLTVL.

The V call is TRBV30, the J call TRBJ1-4, with D maybe TRBD1 (5 bases). V lost 0 bases and J 7 bases, leaving 12 bases between the germline ends. Germline V CDR1 and CDR2: GTSNPN, SVGIG (reference sequence). The CDR3 totals 14 residues. The DNA of the CDR3 is TGTGCCTGGAGTGTACGGGGGGGAGGTGAAAAACTGTTTTTT. Translating it yields CAWSVRGGGEKLFF.

The chain combines TRBV29-1 with TRBJ1-1; no reliable D call. The length of the CDR3 is 11 residues. The germline gives CDR1 SQVTM, CDR2 ANQGSEA. Between the trimmed V and J ends, which lost 6 bases and 4 bases, there was a span of 9 bases. The CDR3: CSVERVTEAFF. The CDR3 DNA reads as TGCAGCGTCGAGAGGGTCACTGAAGCTTTCTTT.

This chain connects TRBV6-5 to TRBJ1-2; D is undetermined. Trimming removed 6 bases from V and 7 bases from J, with 18 bases in between. The CDR3 consists of 14 residues. CDR1 MNHEY and CDR2 SVGAGI come from the germline V gene. CDR3 DNA sequence: TGTGCCAGCAGGTCCCGGGGTATAAATCGTGGCTACACCTTC. It specifies CASRSRGINRGYTF.

The genes are TRBV4-1 and TRBJ2-2; 9 bases align to TRBD2. CDR1 and CDR2 (germline): MGHRA, YSYEKL. The CDR3 runs 17 residues. With V trimmed by 4 bases and J by 0 bases, 6 bases remained unmatched. This CDR3 reads CASSLPTSGPNTGELFF. Written as DNA, the CDR3 is TGCGCCAGCAGCCTCCCTACTAGCGGGCCGAACACCGGGGAGCTGTTTTTT.

The V gene is TRBV28, the J gene TRBJ1-1; D is unclear. Germline assignment: CDR1 MDHEN and CDR2 SYDVKM. The CDR3 consists of 14 residues. V was clipped by 3 bases and J by 1 base, with 9 bases between them. The CDR3 DNA reads TGTGCCAGCAGTTTCTCAAGCAGGAACACTGAAGCTTTCTTT. It translates to CASSFSSRNTEAFF.

The rearrangement links TRBV5-1 to TRBJ2-7; no clear D gene. The germline V gene has CDR1 SGHRS and CDR2 YFSETQ. This CDR3 has 12 amino acids. The V gene lost 1 base and the J gene lost 0 bases, with 2 bases spanning the gap. CDR3 nucleotides: TGCGCCAGCAGCTTGAACTCCTACGAGCAGTACTTC. Translated: CASSLNSYEQYF.

The J gene is TRBJ1-1, the V gene TRBV19; D not resolved. V was shortened by 3 bases and J by 4 bases, with 12 bases between the two germline ends. The CDR3 length is 14 residues. Germline values: CDR1 LNHDA, CDR2 SQIVND (reference sequence). CDR3 loop: CASSISGGGTEAFF. In DNA form, the CDR3 reads TGTGCCAGTAGTATTTCGGGTGGAGGCACTGAAGCTTTCTTT.